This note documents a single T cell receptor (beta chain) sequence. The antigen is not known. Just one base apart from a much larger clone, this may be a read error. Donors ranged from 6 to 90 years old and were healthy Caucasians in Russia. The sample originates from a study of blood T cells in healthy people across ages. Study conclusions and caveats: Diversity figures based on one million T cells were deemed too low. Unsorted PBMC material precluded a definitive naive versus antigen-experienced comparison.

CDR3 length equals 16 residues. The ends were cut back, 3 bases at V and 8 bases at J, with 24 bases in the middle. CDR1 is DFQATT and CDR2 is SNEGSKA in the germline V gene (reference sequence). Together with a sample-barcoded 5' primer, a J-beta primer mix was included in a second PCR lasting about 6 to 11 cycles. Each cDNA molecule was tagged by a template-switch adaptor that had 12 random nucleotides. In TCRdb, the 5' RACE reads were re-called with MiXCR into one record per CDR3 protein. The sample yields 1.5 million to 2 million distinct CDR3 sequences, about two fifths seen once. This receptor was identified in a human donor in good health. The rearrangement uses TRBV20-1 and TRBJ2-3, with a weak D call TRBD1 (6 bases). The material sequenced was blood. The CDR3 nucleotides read TGCAGTGCTAGCCCCAACAGGGAGCATTACGCATCTACGCAGTATTTT. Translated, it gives CSASPNREHYASTQYF.